This TCR beta chain emerged from a study of cytomegalovirus exposure and HLA in healthy donors. Study-level background: Approximately 190 million T cells yielded more than 90 million unique TCR beta sequences, as an earlier analysis found. Regarding the study as a whole: There were some public TCRs occurring in many donors, but most TCR sequences were rare. Researchers catalogued 164 TCR beta chains as cytomegalovirus-associated. In a later analysis, TCR beta V- and J-gene trimming showed a link to a missense DCLRE1C variant.

The PCR was carried out with 60 Vbeta primers and 13 Jbeta primers. Libraries were prepared by immunoSEQ multiplex PCR; TCRdb keeps only in-frame clonotypes and omits some of them. The table includes around 100,000 clones, around 80% detected once. V lost 0 bases to trimming and J lost 9 bases, with 10 bases between them. Germline CDR1 reads SGDLS; CDR2 reads YYNGEE. This CDR3 is 13 amino acids long. In the case of this clone: The antigen is not known.

The rearrangement joins TRBV9 to TRBJ2-1; D may be TRBD1 (5 bases). Sequencing was carried out using PBMCs. This clonotype was obtained from a woman aged 50 to 60 in good health and CMV-seropositive. For the CDR3, the DNA is TGTGCCAGCAGCGTAGGTCAGGGTAGTGAGCAGTTCTTC. Protein sequence: CASSVGQGSEQFF.